The 20 T cell receptor beta chains listed next were all sequenced from one sample in a study of T cell clonotyping in hematopoietic cell transplantation. Time point defined: recipient sample about 28 days before transplant, after cytoreduction. Clones were sequenced by immunoSEQ multiplex PCR, and TCRdb holds only the in-frame ones, with some missing. Of under 30,000 clones in the sample, 60% to 85% are singletons; the top ten hold under 8%. The sequences come from peripheral blood mononuclear cells, collected before stem cell transplant. These receptors came from a woman aged 25 to 39 with chronic myeloid leukemia. Some clones in this sample may be carry-over from other donors' samples.

This clone was picked up a small number of times. The chain is built from TRBV4-2 and TRBJ1-1, with TRBD1 matching over 7 bases. The CDR3 has 16 residues. The germline V gene encodes CDR1 LGHNA and CDR2 YNFKEQ. With 1 base clipped from V and 2 bases from J, the junction kept 7 bases outside the gene matches. CDR3 sequence: CASSQGLRQGNTEAFF. In DNA, the CDR3 is TGTGCCAGCAGCCAAGGGTTGCGACAGGGAAACACTGAAGCTTTCTTT.

The CDR3 region has the DNA TGTGCCTGGAGTGTACTTGAAAGAAATCAGCCCCAGCATTTT. It yields the protein CAWSVLERNQPQHF. The chain combines TRBV30 with TRBJ1-5, with D unresolved. Germline loops: CDR1 GTSNPN, CDR2 SVGIG (reference sequence). The germline V and J ends were trimmed by 0 bases and 4 bases, with 10 bases remaining between them. The CDR3 contains 14 residues.

The V and J genes are TRBV6-1 and TRBJ2-7, with D perhaps TRBD2 (6 bases). The germline V and J ends were trimmed by 4 bases and 4 bases, with 11 bases remaining between them. CDR3 length: 13 amino acids. In germline, CDR1 is MNHNS, CDR2 SASEGT. The CDR3 sequence: CASSVRLVYEQYV. As DNA, the CDR3 is TGTGCCAGCAGTGTAAGACTAGTTTACGAGCAGTACGTC.

The chain combines TRBV29-1 with TRBJ2-2; D perhaps matches TRBD2 (5 bases). Per the germline V gene, CDR1 is SQVTM and CDR2 is ANQGSEA. V was clipped by 2 bases and J by 5 bases, with 12 bases between them. The CDR3 runs to 14 residues. CDR3 sequence reads: CSVETRGVTGELFF. The CDR3 nucleotides are TGCAGCGTTGAAACTAGAGGAGTGACCGGGGAGCTGTTTTTT.

The chain is built from TRBV7-2 and TRBJ1-6; D gene uncertain. The V end lost 1 base, the J end lost 0 bases, and 10 bases lay between the germline ends. The CDR3 covers 17 residues. Germline-derived CDR1 and CDR2 are SGHTA and FQGNSA. CDR3 in amino acids: CASSLENGSSYNSPLHF. CDR3 DNA: TGTGCCAGCAGCTTAGAGAATGGGAGCTCCTATAATTCACCCCTCCACTTT.

V is TRBV25-1 and J is TRBJ2-1; TRBD2 is a possible D gene (7 bases). Germline assignment: CDR1 MGHDK and CDR2 SYGVNS. CDR3 size: 15 residues. Trimming removed 6 bases at V and 1 base at J, with 13 bases between. This chain's CDR3 is CASRDSGVSYNEQFF. Written as DNA, the CDR3 is TGTGCCAGCAGGGACAGCGGGGTGTCCTACAATGAGCAGTTCTTC. Full variable domain (missing parts from reference TRBV25-1 and TRBJ2-1): EADIYQTPRYLVIGTGKKITLECSQTMGHDKMYWYQQDPGMELHLIHYSYGVNSTEKGDLSSESTVSRIRTEHFPLTLESARPSHTSQYLCASRDSGVSYNEQFFGPGTRLTVL.

This clone has just a few counts. This chain connects TRBV4-1 to TRBJ2-7; D not resolved. CDR3 size: 13 residues. V was pared by 3 bases and J by 0 bases, with 6 bases between. Germline assignment: CDR1 MGHRA and CDR2 YSYEKL. For the CDR3, the DNA is TGCGCCAGCAGCCAGGTTACCTCCTACGAGCAGTACTTC. Translating gives CASSQVTSYEQYF.

The chain carries TRBV27 and TRBJ2-1; a possible D gene is TRBD1 (6 bases). The CDR3 sequence is 11 residues long. CDR1 and CDR2 (germline): MNHEY, SMNVEV (reference sequence). Trimming took off 8 bases at V and 9 bases at J, with 11 bases between the two ends. The CDR3 here is CASYGGGEQFF. The CDR3 nucleotides are TGTGCCAGCTATGGGGGCGGTGAGCAGTTCTTC.

The rearrangement uses TRBV19 and TRBJ2-6; the D gene is possibly TRBD1 (6 bases). Germline-derived CDR1 and CDR2 are LNHDA and SQIVND (reference sequence). V lost 10 bases to trimming and J lost 0 bases, with 10 bases between them. The CDR3 consists of 14 residues. CDR3 residues: CATKDSSGANVLTF. As DNA, the CDR3 is TGTGCCACTAAGGACAGCTCTGGGGCCAACGTCCTGACTTTC.

Comments on this clone: An end of the junction does not agree with germline; a read error may underlie this. The CDR3 spells CASSFGSGGRTDTQYF. CDR3 bases: TGTGCTAGCAGCTTTGGTAGCGGGGGCCGCACAGATACGCAGTATTTT. The rearrangement uses TRBV7-7 and TRBJ2-3; the match to TRBD2 covers 9 bases. CDR1 and CDR2 (germline): SSHAT, FNYEAQ (reference sequence). The CDR3 loop spans 16 amino acids.

The chain couples TRBV4-2 to TRBJ2-5; 8 positions agree with TRBD1. V lost 6 bases and J lost 9; bases outside the gene matches: 12. CDR1 is LGHNA and CDR2 is YNFKEQ in the germline V gene. This CDR3 is built from 14 residues. CDR3 sequence: CASRLGTGGGAQYF. Written as DNA, the CDR3 is TGTGCCAGCAGACTCGGGACAGGCGGAGGGGCCCAGTACTTC.

The chain joins TRBV7-8 to TRBJ1-5, with D uncertain. The germline CDR1 and CDR2 sequences are SGHVS and FQNEAQ. CDR3 size: 15 residues. Trimming pared 1 base from V and 0 bases from J, leaving 7 bases between. CDR3 sequence reads: CASSLEGRSNQPQHF. CDR3 coding DNA: TGTGCCAGCAGCTTAGAAGGTCGTAGCAATCAGCCCCAGCATTTT. The variable domain in full, completed from reference TRBV7-8 and TRBJ1-5, reads GAGVSQSPRYKVAKRGQDVALRCDPISGHVSLFWYQQALGQGPEFLTYFQNEAQLDKSGLPSDRFFAERPEGSVSTLKIQRTQQEDSAVYLCASSLEGRSNQPQHFGDGTRLSIL.

The CDR3 nucleotides are TGTGCCAGCAGTTACTCTTCCAGGAGGCACGGAAACACCATATATTTT. Translated: CASSYSSRRHGNTIYF. The chain combines TRBV6-5 with TRBJ1-3, with D unclear. CDR1 is MNHEY and CDR2 is SVGAGI in the germline V gene. V shed 0 bases and J shed 4 bases, with 13 bases lying between them. This CDR3 contains 16 residues.

The CDR3 coding sequence is TGTGCCAGCAGCTTAGGACAGGGCTTCTATAATTCACCCCTCCACTTT. Translated, it gives CASSLGQGFYNSPLHF. The chain joins TRBV7-9 to TRBJ1-6; 7 nucleotides line up with TRBD1. The CDR3 covers 16 residues. The junction had 3 bases not matched to a gene; V was cut back by 1 base and J by 3 bases. CDR1 is SEHNR and CDR2 is FQNEAQ in the germline V gene (reference sequence).

The rearrangement uses TRBV30 and TRBJ1-2; 9 nucleotides line up with TRBD1. The J segment lost 2 bases and the V segment lost 5 bases, leaving 3 bases of the junction unmatched. Germline CDR1 and CDR2: GTSNPN and SVGIG (reference sequence). There are 13 residues in the CDR3. The CDR3 is CAWGTGKNYGYTF. The CDR3 region has the DNA TGTGCCTGGGGGACAGGGAAGAACTATGGCTACACCTTC.

The chain couples TRBV27 to TRBJ1-4; TRBD1 agrees at 7 bases. CDR3 length: 15 residues. CDR1 MNHEY and CDR2 SMNVEV come from the germline V gene (reference sequence). V lost 3 bases, J lost 4 bases, and 5 bases stayed unmatched. The DNA for the CDR3 is TGTGCCAGCAGTTTGTTGGGACAGATTAATGAAAAACTGTTTTTT. Its translation is CASSLLGQINEKLFF.

CDR3 sequence reads: CAWTSGGNTEAFF. The CDR3 DNA reads as TGTGCCTGGACCTCAGGGGGGAACACTGAAGCTTTCTTT. The chain employs TRBV30 and TRBJ1-1; TRBD1 matches 7 bases. Germline CDR1 GTSNPN, CDR2 SVGIG (reference sequence). The CDR3 has 13 residues. The ends lost 4 bases at V and 1 base at J; junction bases unmatched: 3.

The chain links TRBV6-1 to TRBJ1-2; no reliable D call. V was trimmed by 4 bases and J by 1 base, leaving 16 bases between them. The CDR3 runs to 16 residues. CDR1 is MNHNS, CDR2 SASEGT, per germline. CDR3 loop: CASSGSLLRNNYGYTF. The DNA for the CDR3 is TGTGCCAGCAGTGGGTCGCTCCTTAGGAATAACTATGGCTACACCTTC.

The CDR3 DNA reads TGTGCCTGGAGTCACACAGGGGATAGATACGAGCAGTACGTC. It specifies CAWSHTGDRYEQYV. This chain joins TRBV30 and TRBJ2-7; 7 bases line up with TRBD1. V shed 2 bases and J 4 bases; nucleotides not matched to a gene: 8. CDR3 length equals 14 residues. The germline V gene encodes CDR1 GTSNPN and CDR2 SVGIG (reference sequence).

The chain couples TRBV19 to TRBJ1-6, with 7 positions matching TRBD1. CDR1 is LNHDA and CDR2 is SQIVND in the germline V gene (reference sequence). CDR3 size: 15 residues. V trimming: 6 bases; J trimming: 5 bases; junction bases outside the gene matches: 7. CDR3 bases: TGTGCCAGTAGCCTCAGGGGGACTCATAATTCACCCCTCCACTTT. It translates to CASSLRGTHNSPLHF.